This TCR beta chain derives from a study of blood T cell repertoires in COVID-19. Study in general: T cells, B-cell-depleted T cells, or PBMCs provided the cDNA or gDNA that served as material.

With 3 bases removed from V and 3 bases from J, the gap between germline ends came to 9 bases. Germline V lookup: CDR1 SGHRS, CDR2 YFSETQ. The CDR3 extends over 13 amino acids. The Seattle patients joined while their infection was active and were tracked longitudinally afterward. Authors' processing steps: Amplifying reference gene primers gave estimates of nucleated cell counts. Clones were sequenced by immunoSEQ multiplex PCR, and TCRdb holds only the in-frame ones, with some missing. That table gives V, J and clone size, and the DNA gave D and trimming. The sample carries over 65,000 clones, 86% recorded once.

The sequenced sample consisted of peripheral blood. This sequence was found in a man older than 75 with COVID-19, enrolled during active disease. The chain combines TRBV5-1 with TRBJ1-1; D might be TRBD1 (6 bases). The CDR3 loop is CASSYRTDTEAFF. As DNA, the CDR3 is TGCGCCAGCAGCTATCGGACAGACACTGAAGCTTTCTTT.